Given below is one T cell receptor (beta chain) in context. V gave up 5 bases and J gave up 1 base, with 10 bases separating them. This CDR3 contains 14 residues. The bulk TCR libraries were made with methods described before and with listed TCR primers. TCRdb re-called the PCR reads with MiXCR, one entry per CDR3 protein. The sample has about 640,000 distinct CDR3 sequences; nearly 20% are singletons. The entry originates in a study of molecular identifiers for immune sequencing clone quantification. The source is a human donor in good health. Some libraries in this study had Jurkat cell RNA spiked in. The chain carries TRBV12-3 or TRBV12-4 and TRBJ2-3; D ambiguous. The sequencing sample was made of naive CD8+ T cells from blood, with Jurkat cell RNA spiked in. As for subset: FACS-sorted CD8+CD4-CCR7+CD45RA+ naive T cells. The CDR3 reads CASSLLTRTDTQYF. CDR3 DNA sequence: TGTGCCAGCAGTCTTCTAACCCGCACAGATACGCAGTATTTT.